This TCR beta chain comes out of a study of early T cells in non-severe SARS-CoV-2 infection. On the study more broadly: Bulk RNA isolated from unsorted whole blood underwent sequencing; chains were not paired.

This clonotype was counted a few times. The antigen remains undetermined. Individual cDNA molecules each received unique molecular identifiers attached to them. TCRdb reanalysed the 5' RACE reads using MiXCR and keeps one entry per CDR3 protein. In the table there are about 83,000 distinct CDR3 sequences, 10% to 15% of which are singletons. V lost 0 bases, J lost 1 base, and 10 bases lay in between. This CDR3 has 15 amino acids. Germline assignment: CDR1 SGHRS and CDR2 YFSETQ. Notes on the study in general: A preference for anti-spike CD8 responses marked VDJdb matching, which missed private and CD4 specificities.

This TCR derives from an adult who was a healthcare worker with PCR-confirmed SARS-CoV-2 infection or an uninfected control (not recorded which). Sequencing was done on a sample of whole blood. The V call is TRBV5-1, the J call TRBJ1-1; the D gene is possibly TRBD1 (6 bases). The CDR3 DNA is TGCGCCAGCAGCTTGGACCCGGGACAGAACACTGAAGCTTTCTTT. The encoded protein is CASSLDPGQNTEAFF.